This T cell receptor beta chain was sequenced during a study of blood T cell repertoires in COVID-19. About the research overall: Specimens from acute and convalescent COVID-19 originated in the United States, Italy and Spain. T cells, B-cell-depleted T cells, or PBMCs supplied cDNA or gDNA.

Methods used by the authors: Estimates of nucleated cell counts were drawn from the amplification of reference gene primers. Sequencing used immunoSEQ multiplex PCR; TCRdb keeps in-frame clones, though not all of them. Clone size and V and J calls were adopted from that table, with D and trimming inferred from the DNA. Among about 52,000 clones listed, about four fifths were seen once. CDR1 and CDR2 (germline): KGHSH, LQKENI. Deletions cut 3 bases from V and 1 base from J, with 19 bases between. CDR3 length: 18 amino acids. Sequencing was carried out using peripheral blood. This chain links TRBV18 with TRBJ1-5, with D unresolved. The source of this sequence is a woman older than 75 with COVID-19, enrolled during active disease. The CDR3 DNA reads as TGTGCCAGCTCACCCTATGCCCCGGTCGGAGGGAGCAATCAGCCCCAGCATTTT. This sequence encodes CASSPYAPVGGSNQPQHF.